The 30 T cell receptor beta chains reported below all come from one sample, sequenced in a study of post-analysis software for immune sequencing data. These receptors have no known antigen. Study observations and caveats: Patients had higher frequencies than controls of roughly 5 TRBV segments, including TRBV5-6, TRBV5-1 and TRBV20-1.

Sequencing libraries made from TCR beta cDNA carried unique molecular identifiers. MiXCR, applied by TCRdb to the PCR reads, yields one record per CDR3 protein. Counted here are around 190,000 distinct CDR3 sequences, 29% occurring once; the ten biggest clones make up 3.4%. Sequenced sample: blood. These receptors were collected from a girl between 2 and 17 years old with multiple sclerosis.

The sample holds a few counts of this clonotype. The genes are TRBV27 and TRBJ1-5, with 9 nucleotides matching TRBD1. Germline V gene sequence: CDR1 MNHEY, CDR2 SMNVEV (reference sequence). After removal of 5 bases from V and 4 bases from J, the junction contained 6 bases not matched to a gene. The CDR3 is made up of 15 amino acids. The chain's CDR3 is CASSRTGDRNQPQHF. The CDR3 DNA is TGTGCCAGCAGTCGGACAGGGGACCGGAATCAGCCCCAGCATTTT.

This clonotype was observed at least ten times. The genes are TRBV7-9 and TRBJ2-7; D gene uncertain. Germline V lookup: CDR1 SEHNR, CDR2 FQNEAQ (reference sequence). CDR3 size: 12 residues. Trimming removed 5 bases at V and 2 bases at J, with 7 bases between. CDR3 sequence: CASSRVPYEQYF. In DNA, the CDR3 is TGTGCCAGCAGCCGAGTCCCCTACGAGCAGTACTTC.

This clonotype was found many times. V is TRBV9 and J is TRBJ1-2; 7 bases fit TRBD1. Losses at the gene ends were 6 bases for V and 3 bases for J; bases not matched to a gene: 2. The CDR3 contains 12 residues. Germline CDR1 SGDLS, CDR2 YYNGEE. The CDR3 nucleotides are TGTGCCAGCACAGGACAGGACTATGGCTACACCTTC. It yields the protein CASTGQDYGYTF.

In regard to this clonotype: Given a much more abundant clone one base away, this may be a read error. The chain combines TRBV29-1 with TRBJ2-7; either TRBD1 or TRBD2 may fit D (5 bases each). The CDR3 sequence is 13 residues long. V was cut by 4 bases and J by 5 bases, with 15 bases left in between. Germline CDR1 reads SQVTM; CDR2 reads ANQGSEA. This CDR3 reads CSVGGAAGNEQYF. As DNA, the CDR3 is TGCAGCGTTGGTGGGGCAGCCGGGAACGAGCAGTACTTC.

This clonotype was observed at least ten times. CDR3 protein: CSARDSIGTKPHEQYF. In nucleotides, the CDR3 is TGCAGTGCTAGAGATAGTATCGGTACAAAGCCCCACGAGCAGTACTTC. This chain links TRBV20-1 with TRBJ2-7; D unresolved. This CDR3 has 16 residues. V lost 0 bases to trimming and J lost 5 bases, with 20 bases between them. The germline CDR1 and CDR2 sequences are DFQATT and SNEGSKA (reference sequence).

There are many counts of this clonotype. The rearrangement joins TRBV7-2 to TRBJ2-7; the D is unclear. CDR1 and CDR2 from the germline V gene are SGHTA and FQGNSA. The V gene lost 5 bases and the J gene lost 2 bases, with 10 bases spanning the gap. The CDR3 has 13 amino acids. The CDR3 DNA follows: TGTGCCAGCAGCCCAGGTAGTCCCTACGAGCAGTACTTC. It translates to CASSPGSPYEQYF. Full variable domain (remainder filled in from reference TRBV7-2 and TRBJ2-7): GAGVSQSPSNKVTEKGKDVELRCDPISGHTALYWYRQSLGQGLEFLIYFQGNSAPDKSGLPSDRFSAERTGGSVSTLTIQRTQQEDSAVYLCASSPGSPYEQYFGPGTRLTVT.

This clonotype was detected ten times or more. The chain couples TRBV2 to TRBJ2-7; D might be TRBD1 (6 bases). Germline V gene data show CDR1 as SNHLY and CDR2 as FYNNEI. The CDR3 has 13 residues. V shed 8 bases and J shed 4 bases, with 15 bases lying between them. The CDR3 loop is CASVKQGIYEQYF. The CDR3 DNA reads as TGTGCCAGCGTTAAACAGGGTATATACGAGCAGTACTTC.

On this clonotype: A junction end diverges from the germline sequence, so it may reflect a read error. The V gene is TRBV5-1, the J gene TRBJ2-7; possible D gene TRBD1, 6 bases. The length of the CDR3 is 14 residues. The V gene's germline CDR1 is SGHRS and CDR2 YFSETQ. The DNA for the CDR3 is TGCGCCAGCAGCTTGGCTGGACAGCTTCACGAGCGGTACTTC. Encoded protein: CASSLAGQLHERYF.

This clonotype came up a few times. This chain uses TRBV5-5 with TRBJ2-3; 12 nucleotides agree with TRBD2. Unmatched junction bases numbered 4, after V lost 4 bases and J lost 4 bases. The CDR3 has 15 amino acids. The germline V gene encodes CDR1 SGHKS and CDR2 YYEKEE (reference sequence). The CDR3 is CASSGLAGSSDTQYF. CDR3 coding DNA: TGTGCCAGCAGCGGACTAGCGGGATCATCAGATACGCAGTATTTT.

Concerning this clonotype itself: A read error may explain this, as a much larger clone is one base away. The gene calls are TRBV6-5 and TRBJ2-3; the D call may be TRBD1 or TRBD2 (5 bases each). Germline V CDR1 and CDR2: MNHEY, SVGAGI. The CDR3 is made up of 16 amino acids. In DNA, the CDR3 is TGTGCCAGCAGTTACTCGCGGGCAGCAGGCACAGGTACGCAGTATTTT. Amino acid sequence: CASSYSRAAGTGTQYF.

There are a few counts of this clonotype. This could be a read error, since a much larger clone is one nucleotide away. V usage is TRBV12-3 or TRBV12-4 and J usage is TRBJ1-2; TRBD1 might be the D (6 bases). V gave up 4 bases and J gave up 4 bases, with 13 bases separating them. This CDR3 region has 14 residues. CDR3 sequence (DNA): TGTGCCAGCAGTTGGGGGGCCCACAGCTATGGCTACACCTTC. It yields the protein CASSWGAHSYGYTF.

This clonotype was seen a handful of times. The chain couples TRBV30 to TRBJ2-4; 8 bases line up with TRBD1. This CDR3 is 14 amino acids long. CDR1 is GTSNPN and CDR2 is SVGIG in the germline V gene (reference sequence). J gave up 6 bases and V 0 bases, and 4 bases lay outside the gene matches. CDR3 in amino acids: CAWSVQGGVNIQYF. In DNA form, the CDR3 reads TGTGCCTGGAGTGTACAGGGGGGCGTAAACATTCAGTACTTC.

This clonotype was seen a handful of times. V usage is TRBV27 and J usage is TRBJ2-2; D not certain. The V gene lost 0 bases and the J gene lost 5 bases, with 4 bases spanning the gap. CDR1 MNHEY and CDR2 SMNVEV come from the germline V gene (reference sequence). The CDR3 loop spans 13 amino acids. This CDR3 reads CASSLSGTGELFF. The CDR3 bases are TGTGCCAGCAGTTTATCGGGAACCGGGGAGCTGTTTTTT.

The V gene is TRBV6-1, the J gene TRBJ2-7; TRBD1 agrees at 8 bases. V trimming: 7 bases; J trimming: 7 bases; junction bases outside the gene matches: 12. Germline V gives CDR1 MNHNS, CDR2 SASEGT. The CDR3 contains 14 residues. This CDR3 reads CASTRGQGPYEQYF. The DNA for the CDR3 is TGTGCCAGCACCAGGGGGCAGGGGCCGTATGAGCAGTACTTC.

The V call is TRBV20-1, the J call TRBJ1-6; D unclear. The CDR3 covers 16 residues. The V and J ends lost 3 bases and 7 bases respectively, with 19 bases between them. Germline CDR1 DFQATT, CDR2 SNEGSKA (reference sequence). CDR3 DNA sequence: TGCAGTGCTAGGCCCCGTGCGGAGGGATGGAATTCACCCCTCCACTTT. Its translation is CSARPRAEGWNSPLHF.

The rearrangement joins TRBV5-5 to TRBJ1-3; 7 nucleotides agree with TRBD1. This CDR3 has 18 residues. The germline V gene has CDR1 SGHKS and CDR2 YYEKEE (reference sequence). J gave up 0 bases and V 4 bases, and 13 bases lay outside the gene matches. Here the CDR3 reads CASSRRDRALSSGNTIYF. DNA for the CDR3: TGTGCCAGCAGCCGAAGAGACAGGGCACTGAGCTCTGGAAACACCATATATTTT.

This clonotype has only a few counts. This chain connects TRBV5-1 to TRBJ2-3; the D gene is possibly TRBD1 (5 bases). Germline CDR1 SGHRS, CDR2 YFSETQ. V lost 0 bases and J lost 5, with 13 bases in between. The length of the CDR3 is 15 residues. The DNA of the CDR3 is TGCGCCAGCAGCTTGGCCCTCCAGGGTGTAGATACGCAGTATTTT. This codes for CASSLALQGVDTQYF.

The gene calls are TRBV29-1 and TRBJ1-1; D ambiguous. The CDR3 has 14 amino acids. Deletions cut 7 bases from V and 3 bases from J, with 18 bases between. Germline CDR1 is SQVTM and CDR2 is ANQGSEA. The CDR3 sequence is CSGTKGREHTEAFF. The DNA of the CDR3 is TGCAGCGGAACGAAAGGGCGAGAACACACTGAAGCTTTCTTT.

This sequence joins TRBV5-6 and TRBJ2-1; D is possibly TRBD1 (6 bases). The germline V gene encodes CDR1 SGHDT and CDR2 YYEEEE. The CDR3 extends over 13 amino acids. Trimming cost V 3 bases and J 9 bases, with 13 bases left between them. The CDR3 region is CASSCGAGVEQFF. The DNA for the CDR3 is TGTGCCAGCAGCTGTGGGGCAGGGGTTGAGCAGTTCTTC.

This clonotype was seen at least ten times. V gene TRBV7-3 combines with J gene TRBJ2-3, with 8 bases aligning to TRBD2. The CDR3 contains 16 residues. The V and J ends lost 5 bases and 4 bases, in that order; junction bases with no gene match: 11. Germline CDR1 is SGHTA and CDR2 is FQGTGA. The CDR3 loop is CASSPTVSGTSDTQYF. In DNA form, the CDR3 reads TGTGCCAGCAGCCCCACGGTTAGCGGGACTTCAGATACGCAGTATTTT. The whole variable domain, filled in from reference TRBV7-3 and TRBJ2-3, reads GAGVSQTPSNKVTEKGKYVELRCDPISGHTALYWYRQSLGQGPEFLIYFQGTGAADDSGLPNDRFFAVRPEGSVSTLKIQRTERGDSAVYLCASSPTVSGTSDTQYFGPGTRLTVL.

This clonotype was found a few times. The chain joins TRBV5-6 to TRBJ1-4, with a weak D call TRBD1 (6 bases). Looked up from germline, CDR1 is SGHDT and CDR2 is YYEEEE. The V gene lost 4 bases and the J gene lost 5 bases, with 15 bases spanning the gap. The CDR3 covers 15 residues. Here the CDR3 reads CASSLSTGPNEKLFF. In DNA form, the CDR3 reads TGTGCCAGCAGCCTTTCGACAGGCCCGAATGAAAAACTGTTTTTT.

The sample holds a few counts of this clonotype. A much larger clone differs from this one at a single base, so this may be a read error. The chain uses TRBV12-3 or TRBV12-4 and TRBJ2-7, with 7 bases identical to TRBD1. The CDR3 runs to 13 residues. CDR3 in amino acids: CACSLQGRGEQYF. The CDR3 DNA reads TGTGCCTGCAGTTTACAGGGGAGAGGCGAGCAGTACTTC.

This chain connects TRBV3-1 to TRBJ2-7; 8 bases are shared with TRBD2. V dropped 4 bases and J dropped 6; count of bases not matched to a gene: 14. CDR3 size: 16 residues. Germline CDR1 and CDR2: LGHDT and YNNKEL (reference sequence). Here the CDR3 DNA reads TGTGCCAGCAGCCCCTCCGGGAGCGGGAGAAAGGGCGAGCAGTACTTC. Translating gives CASSPSGSGRKGEQYF.

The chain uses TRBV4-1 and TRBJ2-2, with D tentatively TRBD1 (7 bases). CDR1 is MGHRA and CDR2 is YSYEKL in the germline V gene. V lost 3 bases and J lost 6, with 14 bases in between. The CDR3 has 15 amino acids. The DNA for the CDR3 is TGCGCCAGCAGCCAGGCAAGGAGGGGGCCCGGGGAGCTGTTTTTT. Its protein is CASSQARRGPGELFF.

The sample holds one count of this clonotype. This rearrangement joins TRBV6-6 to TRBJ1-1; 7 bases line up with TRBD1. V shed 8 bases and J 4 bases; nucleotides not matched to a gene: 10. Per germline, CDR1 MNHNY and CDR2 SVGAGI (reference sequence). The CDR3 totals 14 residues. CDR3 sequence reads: CASLRSRGSTEAFF. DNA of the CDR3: TGTGCCAGCCTCAGGAGCAGGGGGAGCACTGAAGCTTTCTTT.

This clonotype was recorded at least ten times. The CDR3 protein is CASSFSYSGANVLTF. In DNA form, the CDR3 reads TGTGCCAGCAGTTTCAGCTACTCTGGGGCCAACGTCCTGACTTTC. The chain carries TRBV27 and TRBJ2-6, with D unclear. CDR1 and CDR2 from the germline V gene are MNHEY and SMNVEV (reference sequence). The V gene lost 3 bases and the J gene lost 0 bases, with 6 bases spanning the gap. CDR3 length: 15 amino acids.

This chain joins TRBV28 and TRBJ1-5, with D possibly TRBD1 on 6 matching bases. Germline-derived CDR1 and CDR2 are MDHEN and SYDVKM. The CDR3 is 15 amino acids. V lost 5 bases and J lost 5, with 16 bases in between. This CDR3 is CASSPTQGDDQPQHF. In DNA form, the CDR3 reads TGTGCCAGCAGTCCAACACAGGGAGATGATCAGCCCCAGCATTTT.

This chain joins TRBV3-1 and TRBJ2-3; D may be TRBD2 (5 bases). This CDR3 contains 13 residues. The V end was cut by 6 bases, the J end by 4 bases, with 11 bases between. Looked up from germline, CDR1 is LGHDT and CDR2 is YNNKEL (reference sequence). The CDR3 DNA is TGTGCCAGCAGGACCGGGGTTTCAGATACGCAGTATTTT. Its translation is CASRTGVSDTQYF.

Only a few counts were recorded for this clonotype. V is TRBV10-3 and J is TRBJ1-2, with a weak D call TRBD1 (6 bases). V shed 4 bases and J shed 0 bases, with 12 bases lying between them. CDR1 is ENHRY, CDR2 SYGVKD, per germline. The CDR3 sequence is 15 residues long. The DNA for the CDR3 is TGTGCCATCAGTGGGGGGACAAACGCTAACTATGGCTACACCTTC. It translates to CAISGGTNANYGYTF.

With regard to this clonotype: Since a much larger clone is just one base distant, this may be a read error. The DNA for the CDR3 is TGCAATGCTAGAGATCCGCAGGGGGCAGTCGAGCAGTACTTC. Protein sequence: CNARDPQGAVEQYF. This sequence joins TRBV20-1 and TRBJ2-5; 8 nucleotides match TRBD1. Near its end, the DNA agrees better with TRBJ2-7, so the J call may be wrong. The germline V gene encodes CDR1 DFQATT and CDR2 SNEGSKA (reference sequence). The CDR3 extends over 14 amino acids.